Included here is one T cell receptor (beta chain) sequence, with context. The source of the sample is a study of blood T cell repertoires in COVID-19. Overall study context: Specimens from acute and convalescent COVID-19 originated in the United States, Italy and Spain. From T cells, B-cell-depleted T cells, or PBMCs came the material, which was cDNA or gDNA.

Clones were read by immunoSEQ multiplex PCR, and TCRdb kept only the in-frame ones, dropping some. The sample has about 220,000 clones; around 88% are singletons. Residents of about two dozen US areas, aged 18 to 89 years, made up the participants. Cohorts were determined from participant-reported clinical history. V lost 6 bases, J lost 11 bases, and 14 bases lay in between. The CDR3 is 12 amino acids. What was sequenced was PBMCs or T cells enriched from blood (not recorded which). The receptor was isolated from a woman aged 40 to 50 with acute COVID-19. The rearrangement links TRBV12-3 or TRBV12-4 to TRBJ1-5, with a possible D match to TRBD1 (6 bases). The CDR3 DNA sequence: TGTGCCAGCAGCCAGGGGTGGAGGTCCCAGCATTTT. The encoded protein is CASSQGWRSQHF.